Here is one T cell receptor (beta chain) with its context. Only a few counts were recorded for this clone. Its antigen is unknown. No base-level quality is on record; no much larger clone is a single base apart. The data were obtained in a study of cytomegalovirus exposure and HLA in healthy donors (dated by TCRdb to 2015 to 2018). As for the study more broadly: According to an earlier analysis of 450 to 650 of the donors, roughly 180 million T cells yielded 90 million to 130 million unique TCR beta sequences and more than 250 Gb of sequence data. Approximately 330 gigabases of sequencing data and 75 million to 85 million unique TCR sequences made up an early release that covered 500 to 700 HLA-typed donors. The genetic ancestry cluster associated with self-reported Caucasian donors included over 80% of the roughly 390 genotyped donors. The study was designed to test whether signatures of past pathogen exposure could be identified by cataloging public T cell receptors. The T cell repertoires of under 750 subjects were profiled by immunosequencing and related to cytomegalovirus serostatus. Besides the first cohort of under 700 subjects, a separate validation cohort made up of roughly 120 different subjects was used. High-throughput TCR immunosequencing, statistical association of individual TCRs with disease status, and machine learning were combined to predict cytomegalovirus infection status. To study patterns of TCR occurrence, a later analysis re-analyzed previously published TCR beta repertoires from more than 550 donors and added high-resolution HLA genotyping. Rather than using new phenotypic data, the later analysis identified candidate immune exposures from TCR beta sequences and from how often those sequences occurred across donors. To decide whether each TCR beta V gene segment behaved as functional or pseudogenic, an earlier analysis of some 540 of the donors relied on high-throughput TCR beta sequencing. Alongside the repertoire data, information on donor age, sex, ethnicity and CMV serostatus was compiled. A later genetic analysis used genome-wide SNP genotypes for about three fifths of the roughly 700 donors, treating that subset as a discovery cohort. Every repertoire in the discovery cohort had been generated on one and the same sequencing platform. Both class I and class II loci were covered by HLA typing, at four-digit resolution. The number of typed donors differed by locus: 629-630 for A, B, C, DRB1 and DQB1; 522 for DQA1; fewer than 610 for DPA1; and about 470 for DPB1. About five DR-DQ haplotypes were treated as single units for association and clustering because of strong linkage in the cohort. Among 398 genotyped donors of the cohort, an average of about 240,000 unique TCR beta nucleotide sequences were sequenced per donor, around 20% of them non-productive. Broader findings and caveats from the paper: A group of highly shared sequence variants was considered likely to be a technical artifact of the sequencing pipeline. Some IMGT-functional V segments, including TRBV6-2 and TRBV6-3, could not be told apart with the 87-base-pair reads, so those segments were excluded. In this cohort, only TCR beta chains were sequenced, and detectable features were limited by the absence of alpha or paired-chain data. Presence/absence analyses assumed roughly uniform sequencing depth across donors, an assumption that may not hold. Because HLA typing was missing for some donors at each locus, association tests included only the typed subset. Assigning TCR associations to individual alleles was difficult when HLA alleles, especially DR and DQ, strongly co-occurred. Correlated functional status among segregating V segments might be attributable to linkage disequilibrium, but an unknown experimental factor could not be ruled out. An earlier analysis of approximately 590 of the donors showed that most TCR beta V segments appeared in productive rearrangements either about 90% or about 30% of the time, which broadly matched IMGT annotations. The only immune exposure information available for the cohort was CMV serostatus. A further reported finding was that TCR beta sequences accurately predicted the HLA-A and HLA-B alleles for most subjects in the first cohort. An association between a missense DCLRE1C variant and V-gene and J-gene trimming of TCR beta chains was found in a later genetic analysis and replicated in an independent cohort. Compared with the roughly 600-donor mean, donors in an Asian-associated ancestry cluster had fewer N-insertions in productive TCRs, according to a later genetic analysis. A few of the identified cytomegalovirus-associated TCR beta chains were confirmed in vitro to be specific for cytomegalovirus antigens. According to the authors, the approach could potentially be generalized to other disease states and immunological phenotypes. A later analysis found that most CMV-associated TCR beta chains appeared HLA-restricted, with HLA associations seemingly driven largely by CMV exposure. The classifier was reported to diagnose cytomegalovirus status with high specificity and sensitivity in both the original cohort and the validation cohort. In a later analysis, HLA-associated TCR beta chains were found to be more clonally expanded and to have lower generation probabilities than equally common non-associated chains. The study listed 150 to 200 TCR beta chains as associated with cytomegalovirus. Across donors, most TCR sequences were observed very rarely, whereas some public TCRs were present in many individuals. About 15 rarely observed V segments, including chromosome 9 orphons, were excluded from the earlier analysis of several hundred of the donors because counts were too low. Several of the top co-occurrence clusters appeared to be linked to parvovirus B19, influenza, CMV and Epstein-Barr virus, according to a later analysis. In a later analysis, the rate of TCR association differed among HLA loci, with DRB1 alleles having the most associated TCRs and HLA-C alleles having the fewest. At a false discovery rate of 0.05, a later analysis linked approximately 18,000 TCR beta sequences to specific HLA alleles.

The receptor library was made with the immunoSEQ multiplex PCR assay. For the multiplex PCR, a mixture combining 60 forward primers for TCR Vbeta segments and 13 reverse primers for TCR Jbeta segments was used. The CDR3 region of rearranged TCR beta genes was amplified from genomic DNA with a multiplex PCR assay. Amplified TCR beta libraries were sequenced as 87-base-pair reads on the Illumina HiSeq System. The authors processed their data as follows. A later analysis counted some 74 million unique TCR beta chains across the 500 to 850 repertoires, and 10 million to 12 million of these chains were shared by at least two donors. A nearest-neighbor algorithm error-corrected the raw reads and collapsed the reads into unique sequences, merging closely related sequences to remove PCR and sequencing errors. To assign V, D and J gene segments, CDR3 sequences were aligned to IMGT reference sequences. Each retained sequence needed at least a six-nucleotide match to both a V gene segment and a J gene segment. Rearrangements were classified as productive when the CDR3 lacked stop codons and remained in frame with V and J, and all other rearrangements were classified as non-productive. CDR3 was defined by IMGT convention, running from the second conserved V-encoded cysteine to the conserved J-encoded phenylalanine. In an earlier analysis of approximately 500 of the donors, sequences lacking an unambiguous match to a single V gene segment were excluded. In an earlier analysis of 587 of the donors, V segments were called functional above 56.7% productive rearrangements and were called segregating when the between-donor standard deviation exceeded 5%. A statistical classification framework was built to diagnose cytomegalovirus status from the catalog of TCR beta chain sequences. A later analysis assigned V and J genes by comparing TCR nucleotide sequences with IMGT/GENE-DB human TR gene sequences. The TCRdist pipeline was used in a later analysis to assign CDR3 sequences and most-parsimonious VDJ recombination scenarios. In a later analysis, each TCR beta chain was defined by its CDR3 amino acid sequence together with its V-gene family, and reads lacking a unique V-gene family were excluded. To address suspected cross-contamination and a sequencing artifact, a later analysis removed some 620 highly shared, low-generation-probability nucleotide sequences. In a later analysis, a clonal expansion index for each public chain was calculated from normalized within-repertoire ranks of inferred template counts. In a later analysis, generation probabilities were computed using a VDJ recombination model fitted to out-of-frame rearrangements, and the results were checked against IGoR. In a later analysis, TCR-TCR, TCR-HLA and TCR-CMV co-occurrence was scored with hypergeometric tests, and a repertoire-size bias correction was applied to TCR pairs. To estimate false discovery rates, a later analysis permuted the HLA or CMV assignments 20 times. In a later analysis, co-occurring TCRs were grouped using DBSCAN, with TCRdist sequence similarity added in when clustering inside HLA-allele-positive subsets. Repertoires with fewer than 30,000 or more than 120,000 public chains, plus five repertoires with anomalous nucleotide sharing, were excluded from co-occurrence clustering. The immuneACCESS repertoire file appears here via TCRdb, limited to in-frame rearrangements. These files lack a portion of the clones; in checked studies, under half of the deficit traces to unresolved V genes, and the cause of the others is not known. V and J calls and clone size are as listed in that table; D and trimming were resolved from the DNA. For this sample the table gives tens of thousands of clones, of which 60% to 65% were detected only once. Over 2% of the sample goes to the ten largest clones.

The germline V gene (reference sequence) gives CDR1 as SEHNR and CDR2 as FQNEAQ. Clipping removes 4 bases from V and 1 base from J, with 6 as the unmatched junction base count. The CDR3 runs 15 residues from the cysteine to the phenylalanine. CDR3 DNA only is kept here, 45 bases in frame from base 1. The cohort consisted of 666 healthy bone marrow donors. All cohort members were sampled while nominally healthy, although unrecorded immune exposures were likely present. CMV serostatus was positive for approximately 300 and negative for about 50% of the roughly 700 cohort members, and was not recorded for this donor. A peripheral blood sample was provided by each donor, and peripheral blood mononuclear cells were used for TCR beta sequencing. The Qiagen DNeasy Blood Extraction Kit was used to extract genomic DNA from the blood cell samples.

The clonotype was recovered from a human donor in good health. The specimen sequenced was PBMCs. This receptor chain uses TRBV7-9 and TRBJ1-2; 7 of the junction bases match TRBD1. The CDR3: CASSSGGGGNYGYTF. The DNA sequence follows: TGTGCCAGCAGCTCGGGAGGGGGCGGTAACTATGGCTACACCTTC.